Included here is one TCR beta chain sequence, with context. This clonotype is categorized as medium-sized (0.01 to 0.1%). Its specific antigen is unknown. No base qualities exist here, and no much larger clone lies one base off it. The library was built for alpha chains, so this beta chain is an off-target read and its size means little. What this sample's time point label stands for: sample taken at primary tumor resection. Samples were obtained from 65 to 90 patients with early-stage, untreated non-small cell lung cancer from the lung TRACERx cohort. Whole RNA extracted from tumor and nontumor lung tissue, or from cryopreserved PBMC samples, was used for TCR sequencing without cell sorting. Patients were selected for TCR sequencing only if sufficient RNA was available from at least two tumor regions. Before being selected, tumor and adjacent nontumor lung specimens were reviewed by a lung pathologist.

This sample was taken from a study of spatial heterogeneity in lung cancer (dated 2019 in TCRdb). Study-wide context: Beta-chain transcripts were consistently detected in greater numbers than alpha-chain transcripts, which likely reflected higher beta-chain transcript abundance. TCR transcript counts in tumor regions correlated strongly with a T cell transcriptional module score from matched bulk RNA-seq. In the raw uncorrected reads, each unique combination of TCR and UMI appeared more than ten times on average. The study quantitatively compared TCR alpha and beta repertoires across multiple tumor regions, matched nontumor lung and blood in non-small cell lung cancer. Nonsynonymous mutation counts, determined by whole-exome sequencing of tumor tissue, were related to TCR repertoire features. At surgery, both alpha and beta chains were TCR-sequenced in roughly 200 tumor regions, over 61 matched nontumor lung samples and around 50 PBMC samples.

Study-wide conclusions, independent of this receptor: Additional single-cell paired TCR alpha and beta sequencing was considered necessary to confirm, at a functional level, the hypothesis that regional TCRs recognize regional mutations. Counts of ubiquitous and regional expanded TCRs were found to correlate with counts of ubiquitous and regional nonsynonymous mutations, respectively. TCR-seq was estimated to cover only roughly 7% of tumor T cells for alpha chains and roughly 14% for beta chains. A correlation was observed between the number of expanded intratumoral alpha and beta TCRs and the tumor nonsynonymous mutation count.

Library preparation was by 5' RACE. These reads were obtained on a NextSeq 500. To allow correction of PCR and sequencing errors, the TCR library protocol tagged every TCR cDNA molecule with a unique molecular identifier. As for the original processing: TCR identification, UMI-based error correction and CDR3 extraction were all carried out with Decombinator tools. TCRs above a frequency of 2 per 1,000, corresponding to the top 1% of the tumor frequency distribution, were defined as expanded. Expanded tumor TCRs statistically deemed absent (corrected P<0.05) from at least one tumor region were classed as regional, and all other expanded tumor TCRs were classed as ubiquitous. Each repertoire was subsampled 100 times to 5,000 TCRs, after which Renyi diversity was computed with the R vegan package. CDR3 similarity networks were built from amino acid triplet string-kernel similarity, with CDR3s being connected when pairwise similarity was above 0.82. TCRdb applied fastp at Q25 and MiXCR to the public reads, then kept only in-frame beta chains. Identical CDR3 protein sequences are pooled into one entry, listed with their most common genes and DNA. TCRdb's processing, not the authors' own work, is the source of the V and J calls. This sample has 7,300 or so distinct CDR3 sequences in its table, and 13% to 15% of those were observed once. In total, the top ten clones hold around 9% of the sample.

This clonotype was sampled from a female donor with early-stage non-small cell lung cancer. The sequences come from lung tumor tissue, collected at surgery.

The DNA sequence follows: TGCGCCAGCAGCTCCTGGGCCAGAAACACCGGGGAGCTGTTTTTT. It translates to CASSSWARNTGELFF. This receptor chain uses TRBV5-1 and TRBJ2-2, with no confident D gene call. The CDR3 goes from the cysteine to the phenylalanine over 15 residues. Only the CDR3 part of the read is kept: 45 bases, read in frame from the first base. Looking up the germline V gene yields CDR1 SGHRS and CDR2 YFSETQ. V sheds 3 bases and J sheds 2 bases, leaving 11 bases between their ends.